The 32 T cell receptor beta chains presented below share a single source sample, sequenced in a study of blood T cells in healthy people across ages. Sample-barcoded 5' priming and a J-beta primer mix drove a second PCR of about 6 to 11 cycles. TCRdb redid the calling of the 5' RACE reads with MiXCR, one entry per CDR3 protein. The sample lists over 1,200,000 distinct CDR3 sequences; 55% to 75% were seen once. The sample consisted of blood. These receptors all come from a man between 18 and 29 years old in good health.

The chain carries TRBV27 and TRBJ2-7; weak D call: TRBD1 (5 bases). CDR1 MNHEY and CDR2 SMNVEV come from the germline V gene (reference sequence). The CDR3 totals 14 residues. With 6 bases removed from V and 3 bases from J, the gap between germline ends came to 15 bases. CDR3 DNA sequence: TGTGCCAGCAGCCAAGGGGTGGGATTCTACGAGCAGTACTTC. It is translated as CASSQGVGFYEQYF.

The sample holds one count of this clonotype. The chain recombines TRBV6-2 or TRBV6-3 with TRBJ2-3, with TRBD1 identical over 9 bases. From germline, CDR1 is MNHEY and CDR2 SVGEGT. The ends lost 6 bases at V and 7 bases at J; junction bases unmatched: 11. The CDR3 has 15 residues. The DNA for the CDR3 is TGTGCCAGCAGAGGACAGGGGCGACGTACAAATACGCAGTATTTT. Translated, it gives CASRGQGRRTNTQYF.

The CDR3 region has the DNA TGTGCCAGCAGTCGCGAACGGGACACTGAAGCTTTCTTT. The encoded protein is CASSRERDTEAFF. This chain connects TRBV6-2 or TRBV6-3 to TRBJ1-1; D unclear. This CDR3 contains 13 residues. V was pared by 5 bases and J by 3 bases, with 10 bases between. CDR1 is MNHEY, CDR2 SVGEGT, per germline.

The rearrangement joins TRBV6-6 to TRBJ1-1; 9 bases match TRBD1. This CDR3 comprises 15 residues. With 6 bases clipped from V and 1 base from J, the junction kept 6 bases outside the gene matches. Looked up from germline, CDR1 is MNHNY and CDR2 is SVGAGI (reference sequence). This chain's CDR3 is CASSTYRGRNTEAFF. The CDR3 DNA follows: TGTGCCAGCAGCACCTACAGGGGGCGGAACACTGAAGCTTTCTTT.

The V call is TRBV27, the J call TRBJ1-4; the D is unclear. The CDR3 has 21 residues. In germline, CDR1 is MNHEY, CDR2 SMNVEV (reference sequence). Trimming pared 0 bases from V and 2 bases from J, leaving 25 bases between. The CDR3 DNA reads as TGTGCCAGCAGTTTATCACCCCCAATGTATGGGCCAACAACGACTAATGAAAAACTGTTTTTT. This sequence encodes CASSLSPPMYGPTTTNEKLFF.

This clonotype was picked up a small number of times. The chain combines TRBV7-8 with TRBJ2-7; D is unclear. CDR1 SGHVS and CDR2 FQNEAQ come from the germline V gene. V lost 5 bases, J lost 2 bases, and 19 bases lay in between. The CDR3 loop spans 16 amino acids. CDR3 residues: CASSHAGNRITYEQYF. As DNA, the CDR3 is TGTGCCAGCAGCCATGCTGGCAATAGGATAACCTACGAGCAGTACTTC.

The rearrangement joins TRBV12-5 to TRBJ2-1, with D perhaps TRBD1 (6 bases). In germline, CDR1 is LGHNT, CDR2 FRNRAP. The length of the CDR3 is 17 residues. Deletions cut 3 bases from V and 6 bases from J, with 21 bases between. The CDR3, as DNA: TGTGCTAGTGGTTTCCAAGTCCGGGACACCCAGAGCAATGAGCAGTTCTTC. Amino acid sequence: CASGFQVRDTQSNEQFF.

The CDR3 DNA reads TGCAGTGCCCCCCAAAAGGGACTATCGGTGAATACGCAGTATTTT. Translating it yields CSAPQKGLSVNTQYF. The chain has TRBV20-1 and TRBJ2-3, with TRBD2 matching over 7 bases. The CDR3 covers 15 residues. After removal of 6 bases from V and 7 bases from J, the junction contained 16 bases not matched to a gene. Germline assignment: CDR1 DFQATT and CDR2 SNEGSKA (reference sequence).

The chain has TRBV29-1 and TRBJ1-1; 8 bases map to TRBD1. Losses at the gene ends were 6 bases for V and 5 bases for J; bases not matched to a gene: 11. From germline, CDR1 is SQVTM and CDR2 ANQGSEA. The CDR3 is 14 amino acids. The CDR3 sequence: CSVESQGAGTEAFF. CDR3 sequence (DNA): TGCAGCGTCGAGTCCCAGGGGGCGGGAACTGAAGCTTTCTTT.

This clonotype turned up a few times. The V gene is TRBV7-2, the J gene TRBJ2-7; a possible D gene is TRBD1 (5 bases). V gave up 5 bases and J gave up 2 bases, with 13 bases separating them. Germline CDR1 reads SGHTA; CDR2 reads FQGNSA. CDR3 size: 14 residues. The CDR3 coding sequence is TGTGCCAGCAGCCCAACGAGGACAACCTACGAGCAGTACTTC. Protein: CASSPTRTTYEQYF.

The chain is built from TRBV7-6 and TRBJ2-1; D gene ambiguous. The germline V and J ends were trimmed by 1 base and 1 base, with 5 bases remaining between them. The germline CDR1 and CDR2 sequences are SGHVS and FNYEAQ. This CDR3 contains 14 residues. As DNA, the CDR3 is TGTGCCAGCAGCTTAGACATGTCCTACAATGAGCAGTTCTTC. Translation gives CASSLDMSYNEQFF.

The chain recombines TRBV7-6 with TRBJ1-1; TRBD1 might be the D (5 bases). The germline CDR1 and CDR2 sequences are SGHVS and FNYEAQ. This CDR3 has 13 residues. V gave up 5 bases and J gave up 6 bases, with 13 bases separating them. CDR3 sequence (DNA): TGTGCCAGCAGCGAAGGCGCAGGGTCTGAAGCTTTCTTT. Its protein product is CASSEGAGSEAFF.

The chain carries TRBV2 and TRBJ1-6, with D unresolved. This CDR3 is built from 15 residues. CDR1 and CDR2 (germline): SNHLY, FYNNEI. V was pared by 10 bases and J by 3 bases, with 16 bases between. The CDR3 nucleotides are TGTGCCAACAGCCCCCGACGGGACTATAATTCACCCCTCCACTTT. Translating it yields CANSPRRDYNSPLHF.

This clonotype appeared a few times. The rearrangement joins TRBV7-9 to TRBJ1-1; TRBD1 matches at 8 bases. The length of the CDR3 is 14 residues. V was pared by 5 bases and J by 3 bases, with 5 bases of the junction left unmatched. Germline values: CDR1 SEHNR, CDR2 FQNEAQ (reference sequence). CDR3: CASSAGGADTEAFF. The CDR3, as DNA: TGTGCCAGCAGCGCAGGGGGCGCGGACACTGAAGCTTTCTTT. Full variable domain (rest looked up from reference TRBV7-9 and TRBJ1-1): DTGVSQNPRHKITKRGQNVTFRCDPISEHNRLYWYRQTLGQGPEFLTYFQNEAQLEKSRLLSDRFSAERPKGSFSTLEIQRTEQGDSAMYLCASSAGGADTEAFFGQGTRLTVV.

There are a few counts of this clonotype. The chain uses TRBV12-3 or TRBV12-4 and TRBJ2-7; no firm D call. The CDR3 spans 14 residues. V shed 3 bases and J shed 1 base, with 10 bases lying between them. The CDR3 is CASSFVGSSYEQYF. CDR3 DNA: TGTGCCAGCAGTTTTGTAGGGTCATCCTACGAGCAGTACTTC.

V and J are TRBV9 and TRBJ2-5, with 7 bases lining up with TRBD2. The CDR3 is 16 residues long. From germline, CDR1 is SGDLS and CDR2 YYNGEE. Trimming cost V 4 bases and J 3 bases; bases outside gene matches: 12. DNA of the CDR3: TGTGCCAGCAGCCCGGTGGCAAGCGGGGCTAAAGAGACCCAGTACTTC. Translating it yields CASSPVASGAKETQYF.

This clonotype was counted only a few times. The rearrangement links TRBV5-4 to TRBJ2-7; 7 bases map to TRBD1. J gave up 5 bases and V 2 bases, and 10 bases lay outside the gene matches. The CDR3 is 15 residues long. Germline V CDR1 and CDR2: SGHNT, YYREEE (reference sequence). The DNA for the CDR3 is TGTGCCAGCAGCTTCGGCCGACAGGGCCCGGACGAGCAGTACTTC. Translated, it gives CASSFGRQGPDEQYF.

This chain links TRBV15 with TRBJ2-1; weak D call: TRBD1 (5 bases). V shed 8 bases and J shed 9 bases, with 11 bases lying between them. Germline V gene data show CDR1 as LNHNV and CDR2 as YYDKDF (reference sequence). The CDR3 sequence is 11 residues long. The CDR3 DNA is TGTGCCACCTCAGGGCTGGGTGAGCAGTTCTTC. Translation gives CATSGLGEQFF. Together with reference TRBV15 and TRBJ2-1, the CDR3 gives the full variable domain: DAMVIQNPRYQVTQFGKPVTLSCSQTLNHNVMYWYQQKSSQAPKLLFHYYDKDFNNEADTPDNFQSRRPNTSFCFLDIRSPGLGDTAMYLCATSGLGEQFFGPGTRLTVL.

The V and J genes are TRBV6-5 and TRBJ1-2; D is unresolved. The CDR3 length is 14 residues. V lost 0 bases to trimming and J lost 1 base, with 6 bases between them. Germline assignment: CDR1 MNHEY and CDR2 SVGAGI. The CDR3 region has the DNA TGTGCCAGCAGTTACTCGTCGGGTAACTATGGCTACACCTTC. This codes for CASSYSSGNYGYTF.

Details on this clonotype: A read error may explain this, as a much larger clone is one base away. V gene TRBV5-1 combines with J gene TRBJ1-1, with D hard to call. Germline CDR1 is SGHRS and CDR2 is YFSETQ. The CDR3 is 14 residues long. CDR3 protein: CAGSLDWTDTEAFF. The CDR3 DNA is TGCGCCGGCAGCTTGGATTGGACGGACACTGAAGCTTTCTTT.

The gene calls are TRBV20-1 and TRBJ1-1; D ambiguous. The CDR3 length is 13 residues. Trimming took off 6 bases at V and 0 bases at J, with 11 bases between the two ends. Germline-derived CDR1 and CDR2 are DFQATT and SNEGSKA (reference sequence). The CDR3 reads CSATGRMNTEAFF. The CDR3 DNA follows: TGCAGTGCCACTGGTAGGATGAACACTGAAGCTTTCTTT.

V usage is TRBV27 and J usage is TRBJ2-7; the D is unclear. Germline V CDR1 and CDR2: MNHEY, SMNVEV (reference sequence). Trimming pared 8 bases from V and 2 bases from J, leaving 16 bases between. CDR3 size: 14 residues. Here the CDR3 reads CASGPRTGAYEQYF. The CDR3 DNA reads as TGTGCCAGCGGGCCCCGGACGGGTGCCTACGAGCAGTACTTC.

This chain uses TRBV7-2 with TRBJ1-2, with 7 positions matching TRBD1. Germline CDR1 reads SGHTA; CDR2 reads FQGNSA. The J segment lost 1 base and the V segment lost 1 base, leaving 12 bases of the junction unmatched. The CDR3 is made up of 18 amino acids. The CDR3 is CASSLGTGQARFNYGYTF. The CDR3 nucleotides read TGTGCCAGCAGCTTAGGAACCGGACAGGCCAGGTTTAACTATGGCTACACCTTC.

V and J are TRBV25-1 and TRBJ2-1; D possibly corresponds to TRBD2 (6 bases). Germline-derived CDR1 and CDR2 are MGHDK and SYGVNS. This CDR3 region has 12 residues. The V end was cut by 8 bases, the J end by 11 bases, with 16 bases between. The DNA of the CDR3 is TGTGCCAGCGGCTTTGGTGGGACTCAGCAGTTCTTC. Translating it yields CASGFGGTQQFF.

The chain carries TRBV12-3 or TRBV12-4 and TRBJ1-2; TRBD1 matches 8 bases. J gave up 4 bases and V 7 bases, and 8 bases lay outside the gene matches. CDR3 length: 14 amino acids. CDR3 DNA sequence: TGTGCCAGCACTCTGGACAGGGACAGCTATGGCTACACCTTC. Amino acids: CASTLDRDSYGYTF.

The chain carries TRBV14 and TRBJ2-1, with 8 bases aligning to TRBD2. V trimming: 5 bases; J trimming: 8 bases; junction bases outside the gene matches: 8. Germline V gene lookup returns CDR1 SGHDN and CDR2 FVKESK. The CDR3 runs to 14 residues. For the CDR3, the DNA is TGTGCCAGCAGCAAGAGCGGGAGTGGGCATGAGCAGTTCTTC. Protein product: CASSKSGSGHEQFF.

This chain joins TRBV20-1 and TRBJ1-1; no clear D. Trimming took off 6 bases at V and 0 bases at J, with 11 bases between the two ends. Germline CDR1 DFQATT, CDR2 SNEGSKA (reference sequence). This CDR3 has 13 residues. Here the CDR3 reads CSAPIQVNTEAFF. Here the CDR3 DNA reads TGCAGTGCCCCAATCCAAGTGAACACTGAAGCTTTCTTT.

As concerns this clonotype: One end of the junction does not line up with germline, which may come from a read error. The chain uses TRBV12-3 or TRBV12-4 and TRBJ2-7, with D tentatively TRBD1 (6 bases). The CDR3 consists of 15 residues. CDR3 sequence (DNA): TGTGTCAGCAGCCCCAAAGGGGGAATAGCCTACGAGCAGTACTTC. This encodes CVSSPKGGIAYEQYF.

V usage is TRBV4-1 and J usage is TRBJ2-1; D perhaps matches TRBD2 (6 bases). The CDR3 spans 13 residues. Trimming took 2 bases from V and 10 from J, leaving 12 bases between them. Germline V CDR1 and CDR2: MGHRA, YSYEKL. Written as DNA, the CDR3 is TGCGCCAGCAGCCAAACCGTGGAGGGAGAGCAGTTCTTC. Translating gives CASSQTVEGEQFF.

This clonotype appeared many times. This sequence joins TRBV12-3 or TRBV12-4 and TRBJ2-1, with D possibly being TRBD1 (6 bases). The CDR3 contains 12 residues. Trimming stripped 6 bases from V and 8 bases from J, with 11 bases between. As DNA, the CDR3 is TGTGCCAGCAGCTTAACAGGGTATGAGCAGTTCTTC. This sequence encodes CASSLTGYEQFF.

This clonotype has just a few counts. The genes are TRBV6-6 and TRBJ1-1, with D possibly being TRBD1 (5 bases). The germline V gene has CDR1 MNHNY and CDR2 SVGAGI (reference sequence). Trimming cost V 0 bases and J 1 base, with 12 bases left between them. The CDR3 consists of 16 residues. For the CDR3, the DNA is TGTGCCAGCAGTTACTCGAGTGTTGGGGGGAACACTGAAGCTTTCTTT. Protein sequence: CASSYSSVGGNTEAFF.

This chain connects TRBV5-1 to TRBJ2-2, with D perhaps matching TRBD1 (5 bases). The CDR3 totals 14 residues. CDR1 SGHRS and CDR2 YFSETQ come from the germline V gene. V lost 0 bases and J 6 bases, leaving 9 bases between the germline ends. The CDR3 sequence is CASSLAIGAGELFF. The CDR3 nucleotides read TGCGCCAGCAGCTTGGCTATAGGGGCCGGGGAGCTGTTTTTT.